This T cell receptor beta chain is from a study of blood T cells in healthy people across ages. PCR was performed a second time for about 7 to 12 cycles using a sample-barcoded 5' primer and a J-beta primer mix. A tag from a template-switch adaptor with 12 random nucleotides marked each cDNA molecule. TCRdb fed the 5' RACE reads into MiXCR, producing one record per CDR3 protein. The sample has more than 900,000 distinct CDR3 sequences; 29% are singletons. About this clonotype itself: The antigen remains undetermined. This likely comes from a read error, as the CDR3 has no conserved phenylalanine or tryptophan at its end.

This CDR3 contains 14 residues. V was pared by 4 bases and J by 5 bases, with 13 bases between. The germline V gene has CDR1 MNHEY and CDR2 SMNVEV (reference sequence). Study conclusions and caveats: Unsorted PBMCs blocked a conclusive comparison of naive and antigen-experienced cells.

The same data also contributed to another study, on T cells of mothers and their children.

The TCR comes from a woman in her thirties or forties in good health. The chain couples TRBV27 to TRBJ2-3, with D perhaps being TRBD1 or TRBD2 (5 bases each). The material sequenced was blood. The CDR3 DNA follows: TGTGCCAGCAGTTGGTCGGGGCGGAAAGATACGCAGTATTGT. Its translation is CASSWSGRKDTQYC.